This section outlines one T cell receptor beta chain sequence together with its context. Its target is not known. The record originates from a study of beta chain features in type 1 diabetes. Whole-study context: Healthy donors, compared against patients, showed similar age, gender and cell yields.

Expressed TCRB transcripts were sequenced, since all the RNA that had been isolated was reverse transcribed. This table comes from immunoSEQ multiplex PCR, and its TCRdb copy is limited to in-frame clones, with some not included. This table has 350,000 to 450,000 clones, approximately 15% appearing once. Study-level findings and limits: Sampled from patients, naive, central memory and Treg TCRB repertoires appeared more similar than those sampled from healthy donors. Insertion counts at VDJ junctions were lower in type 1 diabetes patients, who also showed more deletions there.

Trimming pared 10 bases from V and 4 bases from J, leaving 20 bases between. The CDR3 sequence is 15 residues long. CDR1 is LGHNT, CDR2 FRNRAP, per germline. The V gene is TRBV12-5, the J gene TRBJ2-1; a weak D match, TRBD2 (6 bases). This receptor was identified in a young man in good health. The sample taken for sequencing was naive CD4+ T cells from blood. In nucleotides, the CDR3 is TGTGCTACTCAAGGGACTGGATTGACTTACAATGAGCAGTTCTTC. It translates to CATQGTGLTYNEQFF.